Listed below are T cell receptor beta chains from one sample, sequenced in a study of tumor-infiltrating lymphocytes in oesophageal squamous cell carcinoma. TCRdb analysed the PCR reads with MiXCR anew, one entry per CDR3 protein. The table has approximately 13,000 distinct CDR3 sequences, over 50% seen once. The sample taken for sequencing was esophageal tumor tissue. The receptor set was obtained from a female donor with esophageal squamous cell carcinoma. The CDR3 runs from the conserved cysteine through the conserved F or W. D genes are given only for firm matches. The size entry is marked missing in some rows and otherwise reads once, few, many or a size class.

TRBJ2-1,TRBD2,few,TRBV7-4,TGTGCCAGCAGCCCGGGACTAGTGAGCAATGAGCAGTTCTTC,CASSPGLVSNEQFF
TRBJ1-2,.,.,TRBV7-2,TGTGCCAGCAGCTTACCCGGAAGGCAGGTGGACTATGGCTACACCTTC,CASSLPGRQVDYGYTF
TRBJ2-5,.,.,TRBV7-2,TGTGCCAGCAGCTTATCTTGGGATGAGACCCAGTACTTC,CASSLSWDETQYF
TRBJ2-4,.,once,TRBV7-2,TGTGCCAGCAGCTTACTGGGGAGCTCACCCCTCCACTTC,CASSLLGSSPLHF
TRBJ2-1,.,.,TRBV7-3,TGTGCCAGCAGCCCGATGGGACGGGAGTACAATGAGCAGTTCTTC,CASSPMGREYNEQFF
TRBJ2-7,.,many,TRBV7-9,TGTGCCAGCACCCAAGCGAGCTACGAGCAGTACTTC,CASTQASYEQYF
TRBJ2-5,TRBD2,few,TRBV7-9,TGTGCCAGCAGCCCAGGACGGAGACTAGCGGGAGGGCCATCTATTGGTGAGCAGTACTTC,CASSPGRRLAGGPSIGEQYF
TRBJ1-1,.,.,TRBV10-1,TGCGCCAGCAGCCAGACAGAAACGAGTGAAGCTTTCTTT,CASSQTETSEAFF
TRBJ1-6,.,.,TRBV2,TGTGCCAGCAGTGAATCCCCGGGCTATAATTCACCCCTCCACTTT,CASSESPGYNSPLHF
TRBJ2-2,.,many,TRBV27,TGTGCCAGCAGTTTTCTCGGGACGTGGACCGGGGAGCTGTTTTTT,CASSFLGTWTGELFF
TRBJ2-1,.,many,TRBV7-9,TGTGCCAGCAGCTTGAGCGACTCAAACAATGAGCAGTTCTTC,CASSLSDSNNEQFF
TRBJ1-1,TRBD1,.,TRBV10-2,TGCGCCACCCAGGGGACAGGGGCAGACACTGAAGCTTTCTTT,CATQGTGADTEAFF
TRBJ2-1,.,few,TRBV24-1,TGTGCCACCAGTGATGCGTCTGGAGACAACTACAATGAGCAGTTCTTC,CATSDASGDNYNEQFF
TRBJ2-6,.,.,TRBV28,TGTGCCAGCAGGCCAACCAGGACAGACTTTTCTTCTGGGGCCAACGTCCTGACTTTC,CASRPTRTDFSSGANVLTF
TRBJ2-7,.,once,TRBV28,TGTGCCAGCTCCACCCCCGGCAGTTGGTACGAGCAGTACTTC,CASSTPGSWYEQYF
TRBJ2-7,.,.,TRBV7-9,TGTGCCAGCAGCCTCGGACCAGATACGCAGTACTTC,CASSLGPDTQYF
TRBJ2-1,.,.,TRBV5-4,TGTGCCAGCAGTCACCCTGGCAATGAGCAGTTCTTC,CASSHPGNEQFF
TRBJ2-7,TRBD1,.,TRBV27,TGTGCCAGCAGTGCCGGACAGGGGACCCACGAGCAGTACTTC,CASSAGQGTHEQYF
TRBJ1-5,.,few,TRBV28,TGTGCCAGCAGTCCCCAGGGAAGTCAGCCCCAGCATTTT,CASSPQGSQPQHF
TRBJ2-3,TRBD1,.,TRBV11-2,TGTGCCAGCAGCCGACAGGGGAACACCGGGGAGCTGTATTTT,CASSRQGNTGELYF
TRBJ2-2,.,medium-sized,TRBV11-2,TGTGCCAGCAGCGTGCAGGGTTACACCGGGGAGCTGTTTTTT,CASSVQGYTGELFF
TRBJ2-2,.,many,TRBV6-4,TGTGCCAGCAGTCGGTTTGGGTCGGGATCAAACACCGGGGAGCTGTTTTTT,CASSRFGSGSNTGELFF
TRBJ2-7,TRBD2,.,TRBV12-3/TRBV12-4,TGTGCCAGCAGTTCTAGCGGGAGGTCGTACGAGCAGTACTTC,CASSSSGRSYEQYF
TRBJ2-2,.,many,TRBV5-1,TGCGCCAGCAGCTTGGCCCCCGGGGAGCTGTTTTTT,CASSLAPGELFF
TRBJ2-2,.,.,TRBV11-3,TGTGCCAGCGAGGGGAGCACCGGGGAGCTGTTTTTT,CASEGSTGELFF
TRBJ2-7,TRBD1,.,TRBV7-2,TGTGCCAGCAGCATCGACAGGGTCTACGAGCAGTACTTC,CASSIDRVYEQYF
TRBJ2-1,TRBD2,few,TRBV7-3,TGTGCCAGCAGCGCTAGCGGCAACAATGAGCAGTTCTTC,CASSASGNNEQFF
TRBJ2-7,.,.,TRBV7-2,TGTGCCAGCAGCTTAGACCAGGGGTACGAGCAGTACTTC,CASSLDQGYEQYF
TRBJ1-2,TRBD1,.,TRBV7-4,TGTGCCAGCAGCAATATCGTCACAGGGGATTATAACTATGGCTACACCTTC,CASSNIVTGDYNYGYTF
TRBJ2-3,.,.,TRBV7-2,TGTGCCAGCAGCCCCTCGGGGATCAATACGCAGTATTTT,CASSPSGINTQYF
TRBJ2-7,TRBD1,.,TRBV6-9,TGTGCCAGCAGTTTGAGGACAGGGAGCTCCTACGAGCAGTACTTC,CASSLRTGSSYEQYF
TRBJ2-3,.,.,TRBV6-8,TGTGCCAGCAGTTACGGGGGCTGGGAAACAGATACGCAGTATTTT,CASSYGGWETDTQYF
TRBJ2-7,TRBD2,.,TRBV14,TGTGCCAGCAGCCTTTTCGGCGGGAGCGCCTACGAGCAGTACTTC,CASSLFGGSAYEQYF
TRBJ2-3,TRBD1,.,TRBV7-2,TGTGCCAGCAGCTTAGGGGGACAGGGAACAGATACGCAGTATTTT,CASSLGGQGTDTQYF
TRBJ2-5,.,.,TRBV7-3,TGTGCCAGCAGCTTAGCGGGGGCGGCAGGGGAGACCCAGTACTTC,CASSLAGAAGETQYF
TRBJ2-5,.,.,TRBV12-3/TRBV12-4,TGTGCCAGCAGGATGGGGGGGGCGAAAGAGACCCAGTACTTC,CASRMGGAKETQYF
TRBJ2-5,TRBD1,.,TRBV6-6,TGTGCCAGCCGGACAGGGGGGCACCAAGAGACCCAGTACTTC,CASRTGGHQETQYF
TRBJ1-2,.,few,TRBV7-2,TGTGCCAGCAGCTTTCGGGCCCGCAGCTATGGCTACACCTTC,CASSFRARSYGYTF
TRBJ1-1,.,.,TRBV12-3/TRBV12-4,TGTGCCAGCAGTTCCCCGCGAAACACTGAAGCTTTCTTT,CASSSPRNTEAFF
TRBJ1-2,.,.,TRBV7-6,TGTGCTATTGGGCCATTTAACTATGGCTACACCTTC,CAIGPFNYGYTF